This T cell receptor (beta chain) was observed in a study of beta chain features in type 1 diabetes. What was sequenced were expressed TCRB transcripts, since all of the isolated RNA had been reverse transcribed. TCRdb's table, derived via immunoSEQ multiplex PCR, lists solely in-frame clones and lacks some. Here the sample spans approximately 250,000 clones, around 22% being singletons. Trimming removed 0 bases at V and 6 bases at J, with 12 bases between. CDR1 and CDR2 (germline): GTSNPN, SVGIG (reference sequence). CDR3 size: 14 residues. In this sample, this clone turned up a few times. Its antigen is undetermined. Study results and caveats: A moderate, significant TCRB CDR3 shortening appeared in type 1 diabetes across four CD4+ subsets.

This TCR derives from a woman aged 30 to 39 with type 1 diabetes. Material: naive CD4+ T cells from blood. The V gene is TRBV30, the J gene TRBJ1-5, with D possibly being TRBD1 (5 bases). CDR3 DNA: TGTGCCTGGAGTGTACTTGGGGGAGGTCAGCCCCAGCATTTT. It is translated as CAWSVLGGGQPQHF.